These 27 T cell receptor beta chains came from one sample sequenced in a study of T cells after yellow fever vaccination. TCRdb reprocessed the 5' RACE reads with MiXCR, giving one entry per CDR3 protein. This sample has 500,000 to 650,000 distinct CDR3 sequences, with 9% to 15% found just once. The specimen was PBMCs, collected on the day of the yellow fever booster vaccination. Receptors were obtained from a man between 25 and 39 years old who received the YFV17D yellow fever vaccine.

This clonotype turned up a few times. The chain employs TRBV12-3 or TRBV12-4 and TRBJ1-5, with 8 bases identical to TRBD1. Trimming at V came to 5 bases and at J to 4 bases, leaving 7 bases not matched to a gene. The CDR3 consists of 15 residues. As DNA, the CDR3 is TGTGCCAGCAGTCGCGGGACAGGTCTAAATCAGCCCCAGCATTTT. Protein: CASSRGTGLNQPQHF.

J is TRBJ1-1 and V is TRBV5-1; 7 bases match TRBD1. J lost 10 bases, V lost 4 bases, and 13 bases had no gene match. The CDR3 totals 14 residues. Germline loops: CDR1 SGHRS, CDR2 YFSETQ. The CDR3 reads CASSLEDRASGAFF. CDR3 coding DNA: TGCGCCAGCAGCCTGGAAGACAGGGCCTCAGGAGCTTTCTTT. The variable domain in full, completed from reference TRBV5-1 and TRBJ1-1, reads KAGVTQTPRYLIKTRGQQVTLSCSPISGHRSVSWYQQTPGQGLQFLFEYFSETQRNKGNFPGRFSGRQFSNSRSEMNVSTLELGDSALYLCASSLEDRASGAFFGQGTRLTVV.

This clonotype showed up many times. The chain recombines TRBV3-1 with TRBJ2-1, with a weak D call TRBD2 (5 bases). The CDR3 loop spans 14 amino acids. Germline CDR1 is LGHDT and CDR2 is YNNKEL (reference sequence). The germline V and J ends were trimmed by 3 bases and 7 bases, with 13 bases remaining between them. The chain's CDR3 is CASSQGRTGNEQFF. The DNA for the CDR3 is TGTGCCAGCAGCCAGGGTAGGACGGGGAATGAGCAGTTCTTC.

This rearrangement joins TRBV7-2 to TRBJ2-3; tentatively, D is TRBD2 (5 bases). CDR1 and CDR2 from the germline V gene are SGHTA and FQGNSA. The ends were cut back, 3 bases at V and 2 bases at J, with 9 bases in the middle. This CDR3 is 14 amino acids long. CDR3 sequence: CASSFDYYTDTQYF. The CDR3 DNA reads as TGTGCCAGCAGCTTCGACTATTACACAGATACGCAGTATTTT. Full variable domain (outside the CDR3, taken from reference TRBV7-2 and TRBJ2-3): GAGVSQSPSNKVTEKGKDVELRCDPISGHTALYWYRQSLGQGLEFLIYFQGNSAPDKSGLPSDRFSAERTGGSVSTLTIQRTQQEDSAVYLCASSFDYYTDTQYFGPGTRLTVL.

The CDR3 loop reads CATSDPPGTGKETQYF. The DNA of the CDR3 is TGTGCCACCAGTGACCCTCCCGGGACAGGGAAGGAGACCCAGTACTTC. The V and J genes are TRBV24-1 and TRBJ2-5; 9 bases align to TRBD1. Losses at the gene ends were 4 bases for V and 5 bases for J; bases not matched to a gene: 10. There are 16 residues in the CDR3. Germline CDR1 KGHDR, CDR2 SFDVKD.

This clonotype showed up just a few times. V is TRBV27 and J is TRBJ2-1; perhaps TRBD1 as D (5 bases). The V end lost 7 bases, the J end lost 6 bases, and 16 bases lay between the germline ends. The CDR3 covers 14 residues. The germline CDR1 and CDR2 sequences are MNHEY and SMNVEV (reference sequence). CDR3 region: CASTQGLTTNEQFF. As DNA, the CDR3 is TGTGCCAGCACCCAGGGATTGACGACCAATGAGCAGTTCTTC.

The chain has TRBV11-2 and TRBJ2-2, with TRBD1 identical over 8 bases. V shed 3 bases, J shed 8 bases, and the junction held 11 bases outside the gene matches. This CDR3 is built from 16 residues. In germline, CDR1 is SGHAT, CDR2 FQNNGV. CDR3 nucleotide sequence: TGTGCCAGCAGCTTCCTCGCAGGGGGCTCGGTTGGGGAGCTGTTTTTT. This codes for CASSFLAGGSVGELFF.

This clonotype was seen a few times. The rearrangement joins TRBV15 to TRBJ2-5, with D unresolved. Trimming took off 2 bases at V and 7 bases at J, with 11 bases between the two ends. The germline gives CDR1 LNHNV, CDR2 YYDKDF (reference sequence). The CDR3 is 13 amino acids. The DNA for the CDR3 is TGTGCCACCAGCAGAAACGACGGTGGGACCCAGTACTTC. Translated, it gives CATSRNDGGTQYF. The entire variable domain, with the rest obtained from reference TRBV15 and TRBJ2-5, is as follows: DAMVIQNPRYQVTQFGKPVTLSCSQTLNHNVMYWYQQKSSQAPKLLFHYYDKDFNNEADTPDNFQSRRPNTSFCFLDIRSPGLGDTAMYLCATSRNDGGTQYFGPGTRLLVL.

This clonotype was seen a few times. The J gene is TRBJ2-5, the V gene TRBV11-2; D gene ambiguous. The CDR3 sequence is 14 residues long. Trimming left V 1 base short and J 3 bases short, with 9 bases between. The germline V gene has CDR1 SGHAT and CDR2 FQNNGV. The CDR3 here is CASSLGIYKETQYF. The CDR3 DNA reads TGTGCCAGCAGCTTAGGGATCTATAAAGAGACCCAGTACTTC.

This clonotype has more than one count but fewer than ten. The V gene is TRBV7-2, the J gene TRBJ2-1; D remains unclear. This CDR3 region has 15 residues. V lost 5 bases and J lost 6, with 17 bases in between. Germline CDR1 SGHTA, CDR2 FQGNSA. The CDR3, as DNA: TGTGCCAGCAGCCCCGAACCGAGAGGATCCAATGAGCAGTTCTTC. It is translated as CASSPEPRGSNEQFF.

The rearrangement links TRBV9 to TRBJ2-5; 7 nucleotides line up with TRBD2. The germline CDR1 and CDR2 sequences are SGDLS and YYNGEE. The V and J ends lost 3 bases and 1 base, in that order; junction bases with no gene match: 9. The CDR3 is 16 amino acids. CDR3 sequence (DNA): TGTGCCAGCAGCGCCTCCGGGACTATTCCCCAAGAGACCCAGTACTTC. Protein: CASSASGTIPQETQYF. Combining the CDR3 with reference TRBV9 and TRBJ2-5 gives the whole variable domain DSGVTQTPKHLITATGQRVTLRCSPRSGDLSVYWYQQSLDQGLQFLIQYYNGEERAKGNILERFSAQQFPDLHSELNLSSLELGDSALYFCASSASGTIPQETQYFGPGTRLLVL.

This chain links TRBV5-1 with TRBJ2-1, with 8 bases that match TRBD1. Germline CDR1 SGHRS, CDR2 YFSETQ. The CDR3 is 15 residues long. Trimming took 4 bases from V and 4 from J; bases not matched to a gene: 7. Here the CDR3 reads CASSPGQDRYNEQFF. The CDR3 DNA follows: TGCGCCAGCAGCCCGGGACAGGACAGATACAATGAGCAGTTCTTC.

This clonotype was recorded a few times. The chain employs TRBV28 and TRBJ1-4; no definite D call. The CDR3 totals 13 residues. Looked up from germline, CDR1 is MDHEN and CDR2 is SYDVKM. V was shortened by 6 bases and J by 6 bases, with 11 bases between the two germline ends. DNA of the CDR3: TGTGCCAGCAGCTCGTGGATGGATGAAAAACTGTTTTTT. Protein: CASSSWMDEKLFF.

The chain carries TRBV29-1 and TRBJ1-5; the match to TRBD1 covers 8 bases. The CDR3 consists of 15 residues. The V and J ends lost 7 bases and 1 base, in that order; junction bases with no gene match: 9. Germline loops: CDR1 SQVTM, CDR2 ANQGSEA. CDR3 sequence: CSAVTGGGSNQPQHF. CDR3 in DNA: TGCAGCGCTGTTACAGGGGGAGGGAGCAATCAGCCCCAGCATTTT.

The chain links TRBV19 to TRBJ2-2; 9 nucleotides match TRBD1. Per the germline V gene, CDR1 is LNHDA and CDR2 is SQIVND (reference sequence). The CDR3 has 15 residues. With 5 bases clipped from V and 5 bases from J, the junction kept 6 bases outside the gene matches. CDR3: CASSVPTGGTGELFF. The CDR3 coding sequence is TGTGCCAGTAGTGTTCCGACAGGGGGAACCGGGGAGCTGTTTTTT.

The table lists this clonotype with a few counts. The rearrangement links TRBV7-9 to TRBJ1-2, with D possibly TRBD1 on 5 matching bases. This CDR3 has 14 amino acids. The germline V and J ends were trimmed by 4 bases and 4 bases, with 13 bases remaining between them. Germline assignment: CDR1 SEHNR and CDR2 FQNEAQ (reference sequence). CDR3 sequence reads: CASSWGTGSYGYTF. CDR3 in DNA: TGTGCCAGCAGCTGGGGGACGGGCTCCTATGGCTACACCTTC.

This clonotype occurred many times. The chain combines TRBV15 with TRBJ2-7; D is perhaps TRBD1 or TRBD2 (5 bases each). V was trimmed by 0 bases and J by 5 bases, leaving 14 bases between them. The V gene's germline CDR1 is LNHNV and CDR2 YYDKDF (reference sequence). This CDR3 comprises 15 residues. This CDR3 is CATSRDGVGVNEQYF. The CDR3 region has the DNA TGTGCCACCAGCAGAGATGGAGTGGGGGTCAACGAGCAGTACTTC.

A few counts support this clonotype. The V and J genes are TRBV20-1 and TRBJ2-5; D is undetermined. The ends were cut back, 3 bases at V and 0 bases at J, with 5 bases in the middle. Per germline, CDR1 DFQATT and CDR2 SNEGSKA (reference sequence). The CDR3 is 12 residues long. The CDR3, as DNA: TGCAGTGCTAGCCGACACCAAGAGACCCAGTACTTC. This encodes CSASRHQETQYF.

The V gene is TRBV12-3 or TRBV12-4, the J gene TRBJ2-7; 11 bases match TRBD1. The CDR3 is made up of 16 amino acids. Trimming took 3 bases from V and 2 from J; bases not matched to a gene: 6. The CDR3 DNA reads TGTGCCAGCAGTTTTGGCCGGGACAGGGGGGCCTACGAGCAGTACTTC. It yields the protein CASSFGRDRGAYEQYF.

This clonotype was seen a few times. The gene calls are TRBV5-1 and TRBJ1-3; D gene unclear. Germline-derived CDR1 and CDR2 are SGHRS and YFSETQ. The CDR3 extends over 14 amino acids. With 4 bases removed from V and 0 bases from J, the gap between germline ends came to 8 bases. For the CDR3, the DNA is TGCGCCAGCAGCCACGGGATCTCTGGAAACACCATATATTTT. Protein: CASSHGISGNTIYF.

This rearrangement joins TRBV10-3 to TRBJ2-5; 10 nucleotides match TRBD2. CDR3 length equals 15 residues. Losses at the gene ends were 4 bases for V and 5 bases for J; bases not matched to a gene: 7. CDR1 is ENHRY and CDR2 is SYGVKD in the germline V gene. The CDR3 DNA reads TGTGCCATCAGTGCAATAGCGGGAGGATCGGAGACCCAGTACTTC. Its protein product is CAISAIAGGSETQYF.

The J gene is TRBJ2-7, the V gene TRBV5-1; D is unresolved. Trimming took off 2 bases at V and 3 bases at J, with 9 bases between the two ends. Germline CDR1 and CDR2: SGHRS and YFSETQ. CDR3 size: 13 residues. CDR3: CASSFSTFYEQYF. The CDR3 nucleotides are TGCGCCAGCAGCTTTTCTACTTTCTACGAGCAGTACTTC.

This clonotype was seen a few times. The CDR3 coding sequence is TGTGCCAGCAGTTACTCTTCCACTCGGGAGACACTAGACTACGAGCAGTACTTC. Amino acid sequence: CASSYSSTRETLDYEQYF. This chain links TRBV6-2 or TRBV6-3 with TRBJ2-7, with a weak D call TRBD2 (6 bases). This CDR3 region has 18 residues. Germline CDR1 reads MNHEY; CDR2 reads SVGEGT. V was clipped by 0 bases and J by 3 bases, with 21 bases between them.

This sequence joins TRBV15 and TRBJ1-2; D gene uncertain. The CDR3 contains 13 residues. V was pared by 0 bases and J by 6 bases, with 8 bases between. Germline V gives CDR1 LNHNV, CDR2 YYDKDF (reference sequence). The CDR3 reads CATSREPLDGYTF. The CDR3 DNA reads as TGTGCCACCAGCAGAGAACCTTTAGATGGCTACACCTTC.

CDR3 DNA: TGTGCCAGCAGCTTCGCCGGGACCAGGAGCTCCTACAATGAGCAGTTCTTC. This translates into CASSFAGTRSSYNEQFF. The chain combines TRBV7-2 with TRBJ2-1; D may correspond to TRBD1 or TRBD2 (5 bases each). V was pared by 3 bases and J by 0 bases, with 15 bases between. Germline V lookup: CDR1 SGHTA, CDR2 FQGNSA. This CDR3 contains 17 residues. The full variable domain, in which reference TRBV7-2 and TRBJ2-1 provide the parts outside the CDR3, is GAGVSQSPSNKVTEKGKDVELRCDPISGHTALYWYRQSLGQGLEFLIYFQGNSAPDKSGLPSDRFSAERTGGSVSTLTIQRTQQEDSAVYLCASSFAGTRSSYNEQFFGPGTRLTVL.

In its sample, this clonotype was seen many times. V gene TRBV20-1 combines with J gene TRBJ2-3; TRBD2 aligns across 13 bases. Trimming at V came to 5 bases and at J to 6 bases, leaving 8 bases not matched to a gene. This CDR3 spans 15 amino acids. Germline CDR1 DFQATT, CDR2 SNEGSKA (reference sequence). CDR3 sequence: CSAPRLAGGQDTQYF. DNA for the CDR3: TGCAGTGCTCCCCGACTAGCGGGAGGTCAGGATACGCAGTATTTT.

This chain connects TRBV6-5 to TRBJ2-7; unclear D gene. The CDR3 totals 14 residues. CDR1 and CDR2 (germline): MNHEY, SVGAGI. Trimming took off 4 bases at V and 3 bases at J, with 13 bases between the two ends. The CDR3 sequence: CASSFPTPDYEQYF. CDR3 in DNA: TGTGCCAGCAGTTTTCCAACGCCGGACTACGAGCAGTACTTC.